The subject of this entry is one T cell receptor (beta chain). This sample stems from a study of T cell responses to AZD1222 COVID-19 vaccine. Study at large: Whether given at about 4 or about 12 weeks, second doses were pooled.

TCRdb's copy holds only in-frame clones and misses some; the assay was immunoSEQ multiplex PCR. The table shows more than 110,000 clones, with around 93% occurring only once. The V end lost 7 bases, the J end lost 0 bases, and 14 bases lay between the germline ends. The CDR3 loop spans 15 amino acids. Germline-derived CDR1 and CDR2 are SGDLS and YYNGEE. Sequencing used peripheral blood, obtained on day 0 of AZD1222 vaccination. The origin of this receptor is an adult in good health. This chain connects TRBV9 to TRBJ1-3; no clear D gene. Here the CDR3 reads CASREGWNSGNTIYF. CDR3 nucleotides: TGTGCCAGCCGAGAAGGCTGGAACTCTGGAAACACCATATATTTT.